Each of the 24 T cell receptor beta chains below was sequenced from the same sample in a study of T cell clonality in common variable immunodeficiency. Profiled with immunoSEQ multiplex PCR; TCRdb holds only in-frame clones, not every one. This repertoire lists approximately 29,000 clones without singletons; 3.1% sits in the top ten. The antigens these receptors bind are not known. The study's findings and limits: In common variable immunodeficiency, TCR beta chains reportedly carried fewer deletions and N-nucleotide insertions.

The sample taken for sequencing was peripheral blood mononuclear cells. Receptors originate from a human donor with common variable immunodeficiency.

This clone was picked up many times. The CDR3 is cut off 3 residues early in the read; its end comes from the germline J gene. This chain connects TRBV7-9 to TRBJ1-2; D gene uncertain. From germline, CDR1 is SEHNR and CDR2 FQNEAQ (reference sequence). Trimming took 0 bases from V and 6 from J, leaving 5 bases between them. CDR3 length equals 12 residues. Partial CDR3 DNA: TGTGCCAGCAGCTTAGCGCGCGATGGC. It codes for CASSLARDG. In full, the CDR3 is CASSLARDGYTF. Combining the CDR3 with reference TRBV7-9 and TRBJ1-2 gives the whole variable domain DTGVSQNPRHKITKRGQNVTFRCDPISEHNRLYWYRQTLGQGPEFLTYFQNEAQLEKSRLLSDRFSAERPKGSFSTLEIQRTEQGDSAMYLCASSLARDGYTFGSGTRLTVV.

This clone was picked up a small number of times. CDR3: CASSPKSGQDPGELFF. The sequenced part of the CDR3 DNA is TGTGCCAGCTCACCAAAATCGGGACAGGACCCCGGGGAG. This chain connects TRBV18 to TRBJ2-2, with 8 bases lining up with TRBD1. Coverage ceases 3 residues before the CDR3 finishes, and the germline J gene fills in the end. The J segment lost 6 bases and the V segment lost 2 bases, leaving 8 bases of the junction unmatched. The CDR3 runs 16 residues. Germline-derived CDR1 and CDR2 are KGHSH and LQKENI.

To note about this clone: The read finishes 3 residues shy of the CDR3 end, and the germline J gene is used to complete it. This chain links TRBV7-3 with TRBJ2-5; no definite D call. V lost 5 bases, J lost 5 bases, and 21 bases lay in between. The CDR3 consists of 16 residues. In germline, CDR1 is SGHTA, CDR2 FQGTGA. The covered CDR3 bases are TGTGCCAGCAGCCCCATGGTCTCGAACAGTAGGGAGACC. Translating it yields CASSPMVSNSRET. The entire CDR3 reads CASSPMVSNSRETQYF.

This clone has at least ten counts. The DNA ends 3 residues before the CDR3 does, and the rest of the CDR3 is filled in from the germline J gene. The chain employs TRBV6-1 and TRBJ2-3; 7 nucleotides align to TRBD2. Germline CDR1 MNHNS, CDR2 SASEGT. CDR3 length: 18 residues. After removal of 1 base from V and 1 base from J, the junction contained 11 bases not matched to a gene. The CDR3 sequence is CASSEGEGWVLRTDTQYF. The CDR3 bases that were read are TGTGCCAGCAGTGAAGGGGAGGGGTGGGTCCTCCGCACAGATACG.

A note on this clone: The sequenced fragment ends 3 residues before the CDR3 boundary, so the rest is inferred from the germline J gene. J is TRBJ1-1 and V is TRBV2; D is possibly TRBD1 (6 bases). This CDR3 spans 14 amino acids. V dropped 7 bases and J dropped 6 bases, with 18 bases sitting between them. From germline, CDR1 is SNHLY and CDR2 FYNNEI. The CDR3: CASNGQSWVAEAFF. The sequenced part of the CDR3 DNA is TGTGCCAGCAATGGACAGAGCTGGGTTGCTGAA.

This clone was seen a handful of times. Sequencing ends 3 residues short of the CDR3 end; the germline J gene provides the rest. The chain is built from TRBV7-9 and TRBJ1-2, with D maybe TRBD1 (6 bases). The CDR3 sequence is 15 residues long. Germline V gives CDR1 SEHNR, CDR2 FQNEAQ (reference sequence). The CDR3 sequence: CASSLAEGQTKGYTF. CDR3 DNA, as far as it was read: TGTGCCAGCAGCTTAGCGGAAGGACAGACGAAGGGC.

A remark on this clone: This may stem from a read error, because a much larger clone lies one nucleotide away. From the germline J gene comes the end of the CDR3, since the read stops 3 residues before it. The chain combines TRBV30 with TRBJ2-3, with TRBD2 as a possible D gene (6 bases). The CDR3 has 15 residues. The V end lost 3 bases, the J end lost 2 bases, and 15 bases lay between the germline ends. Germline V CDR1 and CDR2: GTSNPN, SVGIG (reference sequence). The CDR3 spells CAWRKHGGNTDTQYF. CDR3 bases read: TGTGCCTGGAGGAAGCACGGGGGAAACACAGATACG.

The part of the CDR3 DNA that was read is TGTGCCAGTAGTCCCTGGCGGGACAGGGGGCTCGGCACTGAA. It specifies CASSPWRDRGLGTE. In full, the CDR3 reads CASSPWRDRGLGTEAFF. The rearrangement joins TRBV19 to TRBJ1-1, with TRBD1 matching 12 bases. The sequenced fragment ends 3 residues before the CDR3 boundary, so the rest is inferred from the germline J gene. With 5 bases clipped from V and 4 bases from J, the junction kept 11 bases outside the gene matches. This CDR3 contains 17 residues. Germline V gene sequence: CDR1 LNHDA, CDR2 SQIVND (reference sequence).

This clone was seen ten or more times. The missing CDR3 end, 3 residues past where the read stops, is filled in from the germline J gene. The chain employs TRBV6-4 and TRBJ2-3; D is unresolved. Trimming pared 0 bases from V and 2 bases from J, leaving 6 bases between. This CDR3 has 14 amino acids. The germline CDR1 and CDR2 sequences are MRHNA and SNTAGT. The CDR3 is CASSDSAVTDTQYF. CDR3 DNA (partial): TGTGCCAGCAGTGACTCCGCGGTCACAGATACG.

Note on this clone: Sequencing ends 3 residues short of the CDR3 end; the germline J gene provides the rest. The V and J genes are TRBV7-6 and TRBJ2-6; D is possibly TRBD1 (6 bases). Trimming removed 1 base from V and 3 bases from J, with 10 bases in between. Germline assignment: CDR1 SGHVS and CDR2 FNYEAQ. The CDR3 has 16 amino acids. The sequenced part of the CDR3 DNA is TGTGCCAGCAGCTTAGAACAGGGTCGTGGGGCCAACGTC. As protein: CASSLEQGRGANV. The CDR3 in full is CASSLEQGRGANVLTF.

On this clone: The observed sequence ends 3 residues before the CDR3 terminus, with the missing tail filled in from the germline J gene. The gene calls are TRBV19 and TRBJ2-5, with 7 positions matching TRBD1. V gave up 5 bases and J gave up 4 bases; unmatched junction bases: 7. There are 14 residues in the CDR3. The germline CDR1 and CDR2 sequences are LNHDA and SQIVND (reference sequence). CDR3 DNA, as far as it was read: TGTGCCAGTAGTCTATCGACAGGGAGAGAGACC. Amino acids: CASSLSTGRET. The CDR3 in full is CASSLSTGRETQYF.

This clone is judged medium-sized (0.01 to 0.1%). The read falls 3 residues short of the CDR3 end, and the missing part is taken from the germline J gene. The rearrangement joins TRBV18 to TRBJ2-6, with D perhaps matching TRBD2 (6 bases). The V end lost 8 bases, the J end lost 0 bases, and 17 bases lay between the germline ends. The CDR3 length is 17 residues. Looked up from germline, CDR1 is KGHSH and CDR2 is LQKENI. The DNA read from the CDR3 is TGTGCCAGCCCCGGGGGATTGGCGCTCTCTGGGGCCAACGTC. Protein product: CASPGGLALSGANV. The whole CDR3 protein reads CASPGGLALSGANVLTF.

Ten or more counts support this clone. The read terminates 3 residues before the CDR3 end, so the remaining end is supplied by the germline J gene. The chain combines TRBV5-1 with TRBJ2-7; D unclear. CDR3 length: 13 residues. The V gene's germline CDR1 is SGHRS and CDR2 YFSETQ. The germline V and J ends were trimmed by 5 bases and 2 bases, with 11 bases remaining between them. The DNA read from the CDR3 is TGCGCCAGCAGGGTTAGCAAGGCCTACGAG. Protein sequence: CASRVSKAYE. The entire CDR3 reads CASRVSKAYEQYF.

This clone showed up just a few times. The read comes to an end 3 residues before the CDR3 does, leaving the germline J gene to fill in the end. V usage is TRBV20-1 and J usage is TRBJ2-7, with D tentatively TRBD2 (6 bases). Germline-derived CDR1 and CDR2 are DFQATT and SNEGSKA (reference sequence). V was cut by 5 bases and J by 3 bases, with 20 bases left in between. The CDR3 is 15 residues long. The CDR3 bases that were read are TGCAGTGCTCCCGACGCTAATGAGGGACTCTACGAG. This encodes CSAPDANEGLYE. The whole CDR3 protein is CSAPDANEGLYEQYF.

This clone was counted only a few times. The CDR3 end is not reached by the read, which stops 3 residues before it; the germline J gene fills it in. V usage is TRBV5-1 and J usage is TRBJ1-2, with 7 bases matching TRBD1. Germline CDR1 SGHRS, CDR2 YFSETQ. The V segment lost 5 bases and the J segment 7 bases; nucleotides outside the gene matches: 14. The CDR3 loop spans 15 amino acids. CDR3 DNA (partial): TGCGCCAGCAGGGCTGCCGACAGGGATTATCGTGGC. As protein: CASRAADRDYRG. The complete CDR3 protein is CASRAADRDYRGYTF.

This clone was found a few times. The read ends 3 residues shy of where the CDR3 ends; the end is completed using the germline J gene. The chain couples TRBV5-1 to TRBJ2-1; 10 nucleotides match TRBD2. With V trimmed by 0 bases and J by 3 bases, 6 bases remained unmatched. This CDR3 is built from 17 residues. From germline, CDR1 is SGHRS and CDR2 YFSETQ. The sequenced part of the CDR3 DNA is TGCGCCAGCAGCTTGGTCGGTAGCGGGGGGATCTACAATGAG. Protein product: CASSLVGSGGIYNE. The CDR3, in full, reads CASSLVGSGGIYNEQFF. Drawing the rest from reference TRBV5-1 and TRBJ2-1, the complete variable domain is KAGVTQTPRYLIKTRGQQVTLSCSPISGHRSVSWYQQTPGQGLQFLFEYFSETQRNKGNFPGRFSGRQFSNSRSEMNVSTLELGDSALYLCASSLVGSGGIYNEQFFGPGTRLTVL.

CDR3 bases read: TGTGCCAGCAGCTTAGAGGACAGTGGGAACACTGAA. Residues: CASSLEDSGNTE. The CDR3 in full is CASSLEDSGNTEAFF. The rearrangement uses TRBV7-8 and TRBJ1-1, with TRBD1 as a possible D gene (6 bases). The read comes to an end 3 residues before the CDR3 does, leaving the germline J gene to fill in the end. The CDR3 totals 15 residues. Trimming stripped 1 base from V and 1 base from J, with 10 bases between. Germline-derived CDR1 and CDR2 are SGHVS and FQNEAQ.

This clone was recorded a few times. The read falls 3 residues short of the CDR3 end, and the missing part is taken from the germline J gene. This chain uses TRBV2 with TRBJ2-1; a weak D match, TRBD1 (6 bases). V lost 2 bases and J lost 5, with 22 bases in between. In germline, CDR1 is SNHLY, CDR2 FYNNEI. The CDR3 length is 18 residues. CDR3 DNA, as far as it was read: TGTGCCAGCAGTGAAAAGTCGGACAGTTGGGTTCCGGACAATGAG. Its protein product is CASSEKSDSWVPDNE. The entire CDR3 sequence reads CASSEKSDSWVPDNEQFF. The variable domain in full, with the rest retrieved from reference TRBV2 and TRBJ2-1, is EPEVTQTPSHQVTQMGQEVILRCVPISNHLYFYWYRQILGQKVEFLVSFYNNEISEKSEIFDDQFSVERPDGSNFTLKIRSTKLEDSAMYFCASSEKSDSWVPDNEQFFGPGTRLTVL.

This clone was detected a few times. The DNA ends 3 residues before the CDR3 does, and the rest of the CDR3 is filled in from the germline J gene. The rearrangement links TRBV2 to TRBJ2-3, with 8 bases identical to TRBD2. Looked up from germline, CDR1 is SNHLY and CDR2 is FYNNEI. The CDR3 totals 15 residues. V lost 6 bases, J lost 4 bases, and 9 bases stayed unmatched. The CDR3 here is CASSPTGTRADTQYF. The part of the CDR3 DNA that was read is TGTGCCAGCAGCCCCACCGGGACTAGGGCAGATACG. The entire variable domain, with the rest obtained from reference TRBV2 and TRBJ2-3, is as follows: EPEVTQTPSHQVTQMGQEVILRCVPISNHLYFYWYRQILGQKVEFLVSFYNNEISEKSEIFDDQFSVERPDGSNFTLKIRSTKLEDSAMYFCASSPTGTRADTQYFGPGTRLTVL.

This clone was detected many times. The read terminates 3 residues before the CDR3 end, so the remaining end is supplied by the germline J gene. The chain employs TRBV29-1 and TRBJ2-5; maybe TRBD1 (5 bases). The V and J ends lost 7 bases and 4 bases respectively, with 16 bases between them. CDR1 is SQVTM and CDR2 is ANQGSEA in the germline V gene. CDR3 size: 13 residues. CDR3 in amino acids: CSAGEPGAETQYF. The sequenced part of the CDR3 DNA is TGCAGCGCCGGAGAACCTGGGGCAGAGACC.

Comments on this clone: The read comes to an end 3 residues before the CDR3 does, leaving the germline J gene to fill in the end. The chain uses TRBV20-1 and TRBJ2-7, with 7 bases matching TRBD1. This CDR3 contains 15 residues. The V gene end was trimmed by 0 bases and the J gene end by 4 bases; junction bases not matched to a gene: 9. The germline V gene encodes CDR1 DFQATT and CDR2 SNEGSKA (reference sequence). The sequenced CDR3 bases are TGCAGTGCTAGAGATAGAACAGGGGTAGCGTACGAG. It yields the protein CSARDRTGVAYE. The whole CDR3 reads CSARDRTGVAYEQYF.

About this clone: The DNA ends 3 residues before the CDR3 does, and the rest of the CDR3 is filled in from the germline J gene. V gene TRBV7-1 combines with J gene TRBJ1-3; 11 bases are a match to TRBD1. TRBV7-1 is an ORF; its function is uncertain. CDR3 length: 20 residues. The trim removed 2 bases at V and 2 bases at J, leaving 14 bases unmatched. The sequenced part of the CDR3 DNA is TGTGCCAGCAGCTCATCCCAACTAGGACAGGGGGCGAATCCTGGAAACACC. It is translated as CASSSSQLGQGANPGNT. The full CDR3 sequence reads CASSSSQLGQGANPGNTIYF.

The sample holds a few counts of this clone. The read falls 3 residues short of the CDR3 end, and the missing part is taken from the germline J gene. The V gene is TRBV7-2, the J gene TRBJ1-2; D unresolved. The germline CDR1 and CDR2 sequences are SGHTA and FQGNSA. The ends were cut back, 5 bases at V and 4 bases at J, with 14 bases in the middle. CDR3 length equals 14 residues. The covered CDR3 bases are TGTGCCAGCAGCCGAACCGGTCCCTCCTATGGC. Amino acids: CASSRTGPSYG. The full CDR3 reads CASSRTGPSYGYTF.

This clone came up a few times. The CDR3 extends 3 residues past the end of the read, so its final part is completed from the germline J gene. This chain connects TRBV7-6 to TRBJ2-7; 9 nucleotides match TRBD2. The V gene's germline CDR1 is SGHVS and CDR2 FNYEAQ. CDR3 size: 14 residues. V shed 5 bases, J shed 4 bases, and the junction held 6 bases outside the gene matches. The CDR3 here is CASSNGLAFYEQYF. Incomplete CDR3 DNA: TGTGCCAGCAGCAACGGACTAGCGTTTTACGAG.